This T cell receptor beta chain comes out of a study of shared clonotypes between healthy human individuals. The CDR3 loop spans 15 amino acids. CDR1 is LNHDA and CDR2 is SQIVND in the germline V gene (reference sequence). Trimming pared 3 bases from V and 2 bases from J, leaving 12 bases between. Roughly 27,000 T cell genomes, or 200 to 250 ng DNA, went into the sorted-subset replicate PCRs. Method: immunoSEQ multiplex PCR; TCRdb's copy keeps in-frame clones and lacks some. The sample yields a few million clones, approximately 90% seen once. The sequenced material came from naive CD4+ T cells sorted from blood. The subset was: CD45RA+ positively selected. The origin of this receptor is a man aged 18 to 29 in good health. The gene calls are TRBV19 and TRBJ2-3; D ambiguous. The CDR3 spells CASSIGQSYTDTQYF. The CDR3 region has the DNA TGTGCCAGTAGTATCGGGCAGTCGTACACAGATACGCAGTATTTT. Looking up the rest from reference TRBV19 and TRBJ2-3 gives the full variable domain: DGGITQSPKYLFRKEGQNVTLSCEQNLNHDAMYWYRQDPGQGLRLIYYSQIVNDFQKGDIAEGYSVSREKKESFPLTVTSAQKNPTAFYLCASSIGQSYTDTQYFGPGTRLTVL.